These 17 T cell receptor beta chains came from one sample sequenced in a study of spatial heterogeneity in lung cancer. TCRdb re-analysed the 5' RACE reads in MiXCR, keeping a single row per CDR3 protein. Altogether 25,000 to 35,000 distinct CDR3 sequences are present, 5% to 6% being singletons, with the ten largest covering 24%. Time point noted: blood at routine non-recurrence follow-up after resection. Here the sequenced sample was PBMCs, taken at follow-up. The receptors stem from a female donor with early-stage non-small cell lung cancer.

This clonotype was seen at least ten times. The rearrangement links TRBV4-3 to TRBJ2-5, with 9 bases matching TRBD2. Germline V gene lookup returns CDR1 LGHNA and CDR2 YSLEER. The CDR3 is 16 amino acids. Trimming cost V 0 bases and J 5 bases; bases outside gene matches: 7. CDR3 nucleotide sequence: TGCGCCAGCAGCCAAGATCGGGCGGGGGGGCTCGAGACCCAGTACTTC. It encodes CASSQDRAGGLETQYF.

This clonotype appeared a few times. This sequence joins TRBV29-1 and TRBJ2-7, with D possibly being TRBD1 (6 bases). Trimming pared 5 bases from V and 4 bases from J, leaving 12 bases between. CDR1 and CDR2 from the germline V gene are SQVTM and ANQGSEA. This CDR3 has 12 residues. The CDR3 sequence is CSVTQGPYEQYF. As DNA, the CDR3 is TGCAGCGTTACCCAGGGGCCTTACGAGCAGTACTTC.

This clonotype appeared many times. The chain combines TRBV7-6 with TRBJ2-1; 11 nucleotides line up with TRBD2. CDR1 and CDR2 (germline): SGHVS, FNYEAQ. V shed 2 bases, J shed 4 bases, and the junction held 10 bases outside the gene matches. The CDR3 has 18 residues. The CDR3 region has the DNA TGTGCCAGCAGCTTACGGGTTAGCGGGGGGGAATTGTACAATGAGCAGTTCTTC. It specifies CASSLRVSGGELYNEQFF. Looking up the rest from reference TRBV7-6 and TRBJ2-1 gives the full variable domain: GAGVSQSPRYKVTKRGQDVALRCDPISGHVSLYWYRQALGQGPEFLTYFNYEAQQDKSGLPNDRFSAERPEGSISTLTIQRTEQRDSAMYRCASSLRVSGGELYNEQFFGPGTRLTVL.

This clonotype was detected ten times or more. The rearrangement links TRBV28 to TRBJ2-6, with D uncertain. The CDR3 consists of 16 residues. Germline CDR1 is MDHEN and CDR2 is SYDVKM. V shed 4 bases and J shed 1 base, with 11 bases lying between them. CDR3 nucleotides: TGTGCCAGCAGTTCCCCGGGCAGGTCTGGGGCCAACGTCCTGACTTTC. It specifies CASSSPGRSGANVLTF.

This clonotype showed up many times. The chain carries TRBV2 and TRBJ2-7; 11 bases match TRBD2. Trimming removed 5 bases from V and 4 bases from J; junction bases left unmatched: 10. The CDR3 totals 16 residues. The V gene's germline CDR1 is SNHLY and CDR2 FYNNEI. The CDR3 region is CASSSGLAGPLYEQYF. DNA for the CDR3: TGTGCCAGCAGTTCCGGACTAGCGGGCCCCCTATACGAGCAGTACTTC.

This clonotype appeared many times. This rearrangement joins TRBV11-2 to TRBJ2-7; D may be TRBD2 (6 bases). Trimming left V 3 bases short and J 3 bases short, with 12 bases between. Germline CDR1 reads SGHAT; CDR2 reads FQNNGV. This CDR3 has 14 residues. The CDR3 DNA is TGTGCCAGCAGCTTCGGGACTGCGTTCTACGAGCAGTACTTC. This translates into CASSFGTAFYEQYF.

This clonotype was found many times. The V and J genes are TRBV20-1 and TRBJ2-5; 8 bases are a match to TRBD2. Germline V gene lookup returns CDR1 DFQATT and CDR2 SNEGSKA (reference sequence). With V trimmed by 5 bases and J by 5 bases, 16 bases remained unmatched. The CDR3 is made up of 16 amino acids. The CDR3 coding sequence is TGCAGTGCTCGGCATGGAAGCGGGAGACTTTTGGAGACCCAGTACTTC. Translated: CSARHGSGRLLETQYF.

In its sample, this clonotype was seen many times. CDR3 protein: CASSLDFRTETQYF. CDR3 nucleotide sequence: TGTGCCAGCAGCTTAGATTTCAGAACCGAGACCCAGTACTTC. The J gene is TRBJ2-5, the V gene TRBV7-2; D unresolved. V shed 1 base and J shed 5 bases, with 11 bases lying between them. This CDR3 is 14 amino acids long. Germline assignment: CDR1 SGHTA and CDR2 FQGNSA. The full variable domain, with the rest looked up from reference TRBV7-2 and TRBJ2-5, is GAGVSQSPSNKVTEKGKDVELRCDPISGHTALYWYRQSLGQGLEFLIYFQGNSAPDKSGLPSDRFSAERTGGSVSTLTIQRTQQEDSAVYLCASSLDFRTETQYFGPGTRLLVL.

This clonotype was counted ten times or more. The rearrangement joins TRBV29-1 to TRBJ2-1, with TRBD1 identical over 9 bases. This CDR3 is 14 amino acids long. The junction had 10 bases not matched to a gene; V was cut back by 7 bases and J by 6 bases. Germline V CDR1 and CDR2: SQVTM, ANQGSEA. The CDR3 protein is CSAYRGRSLNEQFF. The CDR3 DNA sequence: TGCAGCGCATACAGGGGGCGCTCCCTCAATGAGCAGTTCTTC.

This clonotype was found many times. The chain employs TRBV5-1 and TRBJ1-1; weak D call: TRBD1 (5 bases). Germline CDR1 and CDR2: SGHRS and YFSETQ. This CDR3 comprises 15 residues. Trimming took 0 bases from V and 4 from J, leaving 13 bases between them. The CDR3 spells CASSLEGDSGTEAFF. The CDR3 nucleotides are TGCGCCAGCAGCTTGGAAGGGGATAGCGGCACTGAAGCTTTCTTT.

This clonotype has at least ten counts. The CDR3 here is CSVEESRETQYF. CDR3 nucleotides: TGCAGCGTTGAAGAGTCGCGGGAGACCCAGTACTTC. The chain uses TRBV29-1 and TRBJ2-5, with D hard to call. Trimming shortened V by 0 bases and J by 5 bases, and 7 bases separated the two germline ends. Germline assignment: CDR1 SQVTM and CDR2 ANQGSEA. This CDR3 is built from 12 residues.

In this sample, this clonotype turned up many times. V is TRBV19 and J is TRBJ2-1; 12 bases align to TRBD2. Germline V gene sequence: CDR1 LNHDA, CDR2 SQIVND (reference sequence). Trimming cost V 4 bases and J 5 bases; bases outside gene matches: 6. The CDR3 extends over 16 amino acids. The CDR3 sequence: CASSTRLAGVNNEQFF. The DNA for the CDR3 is TGTGCCAGTAGTACCCGACTAGCGGGAGTCAACAATGAGCAGTTCTTC.

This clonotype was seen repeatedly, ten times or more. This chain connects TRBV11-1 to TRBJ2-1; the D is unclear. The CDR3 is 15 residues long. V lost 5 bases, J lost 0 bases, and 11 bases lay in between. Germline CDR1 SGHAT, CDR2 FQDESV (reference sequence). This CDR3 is CASSAHLSSYNEQFF. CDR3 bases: TGTGCCAGCAGCGCCCACTTGAGCTCCTACAATGAGCAGTTCTTC.

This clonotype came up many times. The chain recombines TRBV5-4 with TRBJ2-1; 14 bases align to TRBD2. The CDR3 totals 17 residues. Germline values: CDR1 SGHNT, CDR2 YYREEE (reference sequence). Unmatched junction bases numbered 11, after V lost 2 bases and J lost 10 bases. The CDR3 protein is CASSFGTSGGLPREQFF. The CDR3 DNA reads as TGTGCCAGCAGCTTCGGGACTAGCGGGGGCCTCCCCCGGGAGCAGTTCTTC. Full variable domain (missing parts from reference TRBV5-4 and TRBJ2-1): ETGVTQSPTHLIKTRGQQVTLRCSSQSGHNTVSWYQQALGQGPQFIFQYYREEENGRGNFPPRFSGLQFPNYSSELNVNALELDDSALYLCASSFGTSGGLPREQFFGPGTRLTVL.

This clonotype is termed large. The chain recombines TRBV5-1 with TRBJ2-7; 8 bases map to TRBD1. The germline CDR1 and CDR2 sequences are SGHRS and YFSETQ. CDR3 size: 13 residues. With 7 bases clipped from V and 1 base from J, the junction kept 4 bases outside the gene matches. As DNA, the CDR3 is TGCGCCAGCTACCGGACAGGGTCCTACGAGCAGTACTTC. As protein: CASYRTGSYEQYF.

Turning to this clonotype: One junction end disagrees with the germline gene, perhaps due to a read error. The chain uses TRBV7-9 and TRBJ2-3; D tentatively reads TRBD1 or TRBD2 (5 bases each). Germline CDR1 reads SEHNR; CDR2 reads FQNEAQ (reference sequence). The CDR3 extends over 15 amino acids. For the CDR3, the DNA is TGTGGCAGCAGCAACCGGGACCTGCGGGTAGATACGCAGTATTTT. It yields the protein CGSSNRDLRVDTQYF.

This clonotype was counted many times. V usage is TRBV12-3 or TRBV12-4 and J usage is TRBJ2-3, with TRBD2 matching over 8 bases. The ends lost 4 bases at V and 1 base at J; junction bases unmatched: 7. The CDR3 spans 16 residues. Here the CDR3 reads CASSWGAGEGTDTQYF. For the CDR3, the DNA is TGTGCCAGCAGTTGGGGAGCGGGAGAGGGCACAGATACGCAGTATTTT.